This TCR beta chain is drawn from a study of blood T cell repertoires in COVID-19. This clone was recorded only once. Trimming cost V 4 bases and J 4 bases; bases outside gene matches: 9. Germline V CDR1 and CDR2: LNHDA, SQIVND (reference sequence). The CDR3 length is 17 residues. Original processing methods: Amplification of reference gene primers provided the estimated nucleated cell counts. Clones were read by immunoSEQ multiplex PCR, and TCRdb kept only the in-frame ones, dropping some. The V and J calls and clone size come from that table; D and trimming were worked out from the DNA. The table includes 300,000 to 400,000 clones, 85% to 90% detected once.

The specimen was peripheral blood. The TCR sequence derives from a human donor in a cohort sampled during active COVID-19. This sequence joins TRBV19 and TRBJ1-4; 10 bases are a match to TRBD1. CDR3 sequence: CASSNRDRGGLNEKLFF. The DNA for the CDR3 is TGTGCCAGTAGTAACCGGGACAGGGGTGGCCTTAATGAAAAACTGTTTTTT.